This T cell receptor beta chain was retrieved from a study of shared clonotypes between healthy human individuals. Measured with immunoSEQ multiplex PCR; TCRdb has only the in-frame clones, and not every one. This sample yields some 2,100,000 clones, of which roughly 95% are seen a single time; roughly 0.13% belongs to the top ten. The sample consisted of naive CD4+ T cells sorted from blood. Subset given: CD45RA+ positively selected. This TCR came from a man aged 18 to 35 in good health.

In nucleotides, the CDR3 is TGTGCCAGCTCACGAGGGCCCACAGATACGCAGTATTTT. Translating gives CASSRGPTDTQYF. The V gene is TRBV9, the J gene TRBJ2-3, with a weak D call TRBD2 (5 bases). The V gene lost 7 bases and the J gene lost 2 bases, with 11 bases spanning the gap. Germline CDR1 SGDLS, CDR2 YYNGEE. This CDR3 has 13 residues.